This T cell receptor (beta chain) was sequenced in a study of blood T cell repertoires in COVID-19. Study details: Collection of acute and convalescent COVID-19 samples took place in the United States, Italy and Spain. In each case, the material was cDNA or gDNA derived from T cells, B-cell-depleted T cells, or PBMCs.

The germline V gene has CDR1 LGHNA and CDR2 YNFKEQ. The CDR3 consists of 15 residues. Trimming took 1 base from V and 9 from J, leaving 17 bases between them. Original handling: Reference gene primer amplification gave estimated nucleated cell counts. The assay was immunoSEQ multiplex PCR, and TCRdb's table has in-frame clones only and misses some. V, J and clone size were drawn from that table, and D and trimming were deduced from the DNA. The sample has 200,000 to 250,000 clones; about 86% are singletons. The gene calls are TRBV4-2 and TRBJ2-3; D not resolved. The source material was peripheral blood. The source of this sequence is a man older than 75 with acute or convalescent COVID-19. CDR3: CASSQAGSTMTTQYF. The CDR3 nucleotides are TGTGCCAGCAGCCAAGCTGGATCCACTATGACCACGCAGTATTTT.